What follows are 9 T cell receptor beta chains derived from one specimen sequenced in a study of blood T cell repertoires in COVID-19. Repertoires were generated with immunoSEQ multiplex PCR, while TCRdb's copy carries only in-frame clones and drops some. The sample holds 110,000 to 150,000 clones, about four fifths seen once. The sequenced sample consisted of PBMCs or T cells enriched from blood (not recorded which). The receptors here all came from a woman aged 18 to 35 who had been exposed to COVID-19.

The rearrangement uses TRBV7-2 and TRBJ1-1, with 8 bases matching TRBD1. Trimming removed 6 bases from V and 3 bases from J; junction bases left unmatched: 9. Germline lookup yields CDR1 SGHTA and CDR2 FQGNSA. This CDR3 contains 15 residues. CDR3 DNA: TGTGCCAGCAGGACAGGGGCTGGATTATACACTGAAGCTTTCTTT. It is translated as CASRTGAGLYTEAFF. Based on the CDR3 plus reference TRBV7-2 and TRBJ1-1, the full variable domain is GAGVSQSPSNKVTEKGKDVELRCDPISGHTALYWYRQSLGQGLEFLIYFQGNSAPDKSGLPSDRFSAERTGGSVSTLTIQRTQQEDSAVYLCASRTGAGLYTEAFFGQGTRLTVV.

In nucleotides, the CDR3 is TGTGCCAGCAGCTTAGGTCCTAGCGGGAGGGCCCAGTACTTC. This codes for CASSLGPSGRAQYF. The rearrangement uses TRBV7-3 and TRBJ2-5; 12 bases map to TRBD2. The junction had 4 bases not matched to a gene; V was cut back by 2 bases and J by 9 bases. The CDR3 is 14 residues long. The germline V gene encodes CDR1 SGHTA and CDR2 FQGTGA. Combining the CDR3 with reference TRBV7-3 and TRBJ2-5 gives the whole variable domain GAGVSQTPSNKVTEKGKYVELRCDPISGHTALYWYRQSLGQGPEFLIYFQGTGAADDSGLPNDRFFAVRPEGSVSTLKIQRTERGDSAVYLCASSLGPSGRAQYFGPGTRLLVL.

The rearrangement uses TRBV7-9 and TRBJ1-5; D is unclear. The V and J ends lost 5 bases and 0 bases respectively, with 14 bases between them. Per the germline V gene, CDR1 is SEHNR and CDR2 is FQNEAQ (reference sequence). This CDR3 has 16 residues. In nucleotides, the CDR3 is TGTGCCAGCAGCCAAGGAGGATCTCTTAGCAATCAGCCCCAGCATTTT. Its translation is CASSQGGSLSNQPQHF.

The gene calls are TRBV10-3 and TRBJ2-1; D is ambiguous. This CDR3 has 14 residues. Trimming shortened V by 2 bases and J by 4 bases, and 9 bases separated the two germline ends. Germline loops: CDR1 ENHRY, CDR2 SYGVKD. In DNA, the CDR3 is TGTGCCATCAGTGAGATGGCAGAATACAATGAGCAGTTCTTC. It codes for CAISEMAEYNEQFF.

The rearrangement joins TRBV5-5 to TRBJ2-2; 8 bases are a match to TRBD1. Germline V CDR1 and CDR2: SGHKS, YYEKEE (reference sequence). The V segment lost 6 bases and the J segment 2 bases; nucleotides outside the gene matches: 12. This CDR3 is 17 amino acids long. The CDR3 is CASTRTPDRVNTGELFF. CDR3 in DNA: TGTGCCAGCACCAGAACGCCGGACAGGGTAAACACCGGGGAGCTGTTTTTT. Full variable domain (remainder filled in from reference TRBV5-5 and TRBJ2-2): DAGVTQSPTHLIKTRGQQVTLRCSPISGHKSVSWYQQVLGQGPQFIFQYYEKEERGRGNFPDRFSARQFPNYSSELNVNALLLGDSALYLCASTRTPDRVNTGELFFGEGSRLTVL.

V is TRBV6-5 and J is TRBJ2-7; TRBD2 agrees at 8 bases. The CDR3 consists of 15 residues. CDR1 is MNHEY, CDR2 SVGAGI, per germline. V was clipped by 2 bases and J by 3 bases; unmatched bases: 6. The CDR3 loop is CASSYVAGGRYEQYF. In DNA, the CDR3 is TGTGCCAGCAGTTACGTGGCGGGAGGCCGCTACGAGCAGTACTTC.

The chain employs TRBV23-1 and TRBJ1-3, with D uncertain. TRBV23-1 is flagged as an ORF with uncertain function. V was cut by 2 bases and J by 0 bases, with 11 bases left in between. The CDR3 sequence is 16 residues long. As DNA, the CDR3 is TGCGCCAGCAGTCAACTGGGCAGGCTCTCTGGAAACACCATATATTTT. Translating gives CASSQLGRLSGNTIYF.

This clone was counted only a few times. The CDR3 here is CASSLRRTGTGELFF. CDR3 DNA sequence: TGTGCCAGCAGCCTCCGGCGGACAGGGACCGGGGAGCTGTTTTTT. V usage is TRBV7-9 and J usage is TRBJ2-2; TRBD1 aligns across 8 bases. This CDR3 region has 15 residues. Germline CDR1 is SEHNR and CDR2 is FQNEAQ (reference sequence). J lost 5 bases, V lost 5 bases, and 7 bases had no gene match.

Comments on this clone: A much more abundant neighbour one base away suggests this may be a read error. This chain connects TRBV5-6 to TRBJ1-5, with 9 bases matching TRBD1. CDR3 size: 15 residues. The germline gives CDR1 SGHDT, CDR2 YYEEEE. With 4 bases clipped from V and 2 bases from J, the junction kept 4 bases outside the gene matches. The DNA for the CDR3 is TGTGCCAGCAGCCGGACAGGGGAGGGCAATCAGCCCCAGCATTTT. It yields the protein CASSRTGEGNQPQHF.